A single T cell receptor (beta chain) is shown here with its context. Participants were aged about 18 to 100 years from approximately 23 US areas. Donors were grouped by their self-reported clinical history. Source study methods: Reference gene primer amplification gave nucleated cell count estimates. Clones were read by immunoSEQ multiplex PCR, and TCRdb kept only the in-frame ones, dropping some. Clonal size and the V and J genes are those of that table, whereas D and trimming came from the DNA. The sample yields approximately 310,000 clones, around 90% seen once. The data stem from a study of blood T cell repertoires in COVID-19. V gave up 6 bases and J gave up 1 base, with 15 bases separating them. Germline V gene lookup returns CDR1 MNHEY and CDR2 SVGAGI. The CDR3 has 15 amino acids.

The receptor's source is a man in his 60s who had recovered from COVID-19. Input material: PBMCs or T cells enriched from blood (not recorded which). The chain carries TRBV6-5 and TRBJ1-1; a weak D match, TRBD1 (6 bases). The CDR3 spells CASSYRQAGNTEAFF. The CDR3 DNA sequence: TGTGCCAGCAGCTACCGACAGGCGGGGAACACTGAAGCTTTCTTT.